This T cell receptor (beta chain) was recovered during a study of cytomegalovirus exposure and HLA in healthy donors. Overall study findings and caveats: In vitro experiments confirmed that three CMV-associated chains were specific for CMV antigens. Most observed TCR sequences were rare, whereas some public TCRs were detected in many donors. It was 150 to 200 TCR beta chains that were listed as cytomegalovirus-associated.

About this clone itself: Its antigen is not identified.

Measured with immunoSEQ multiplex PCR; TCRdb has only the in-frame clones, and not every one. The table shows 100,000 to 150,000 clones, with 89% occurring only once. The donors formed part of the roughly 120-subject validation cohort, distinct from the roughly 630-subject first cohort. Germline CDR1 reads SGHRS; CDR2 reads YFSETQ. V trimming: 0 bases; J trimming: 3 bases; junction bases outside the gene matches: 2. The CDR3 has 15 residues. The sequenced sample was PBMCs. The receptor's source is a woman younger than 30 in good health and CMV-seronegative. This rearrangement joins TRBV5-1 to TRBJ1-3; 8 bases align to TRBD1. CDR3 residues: CASSLGQGIGNTIYF. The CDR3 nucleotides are TGCGCCAGCAGCTTGGGACAGGGGATTGGAAACACCATATATTTT.